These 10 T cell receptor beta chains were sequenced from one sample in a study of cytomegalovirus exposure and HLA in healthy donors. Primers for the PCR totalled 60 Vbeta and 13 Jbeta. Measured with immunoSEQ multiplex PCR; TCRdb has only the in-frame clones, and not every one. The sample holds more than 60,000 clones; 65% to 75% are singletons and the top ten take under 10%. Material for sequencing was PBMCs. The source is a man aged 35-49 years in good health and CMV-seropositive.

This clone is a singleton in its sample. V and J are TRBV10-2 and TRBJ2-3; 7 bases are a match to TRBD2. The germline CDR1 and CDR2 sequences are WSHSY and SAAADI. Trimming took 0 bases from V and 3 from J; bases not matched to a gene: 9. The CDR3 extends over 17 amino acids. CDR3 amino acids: CASSESRIAGGTDTQYF. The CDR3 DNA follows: TGCGCCAGCAGTGAGTCTAGAATAGCGGGTGGGACAGATACGCAGTATTTT.

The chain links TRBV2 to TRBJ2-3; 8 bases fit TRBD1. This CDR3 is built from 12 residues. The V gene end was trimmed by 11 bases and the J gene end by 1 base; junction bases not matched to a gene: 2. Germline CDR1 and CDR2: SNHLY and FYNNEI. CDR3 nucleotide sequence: TGTGCCTTACAGGGGGGCACAGATACGCAGTATTTT. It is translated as CALQGGTDTQYF.

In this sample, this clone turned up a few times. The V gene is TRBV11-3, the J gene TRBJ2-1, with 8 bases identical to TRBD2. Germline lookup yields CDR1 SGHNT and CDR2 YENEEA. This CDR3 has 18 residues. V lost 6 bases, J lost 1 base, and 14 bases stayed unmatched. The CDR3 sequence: CASSPLGSSGISYNEQFF. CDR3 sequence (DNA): TGTGCCAGCAGTCCCCTCGGGAGTAGCGGGATTTCCTACAATGAGCAGTTCTTC. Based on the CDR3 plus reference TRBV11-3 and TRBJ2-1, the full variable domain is EAGVVQSPRYKIIEKKQPVAFWCNPISGHNTLYWYLQNLGQGPELLIRYENEEAVDDSQLPKDRFSAERLKGVDSTLKIQPAELGDSAVYLCASSPLGSSGISYNEQFFGPGTRLTVL.

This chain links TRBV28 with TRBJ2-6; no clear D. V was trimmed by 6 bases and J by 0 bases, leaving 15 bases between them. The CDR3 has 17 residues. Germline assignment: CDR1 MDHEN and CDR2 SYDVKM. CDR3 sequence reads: CASSSPGSPSGANVLTF. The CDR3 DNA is TGTGCCAGCAGCTCCCCCGGGTCCCCCTCTGGGGCCAACGTCCTGACTTTC.

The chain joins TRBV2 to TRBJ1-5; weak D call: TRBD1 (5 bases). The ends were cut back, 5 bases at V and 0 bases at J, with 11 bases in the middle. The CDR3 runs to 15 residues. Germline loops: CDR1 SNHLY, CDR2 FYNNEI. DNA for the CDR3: TGTGCCAGCAGTTTTACAGGAGATAGCAATCAGCCCCAGCATTTT. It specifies CASSFTGDSNQPQHF.

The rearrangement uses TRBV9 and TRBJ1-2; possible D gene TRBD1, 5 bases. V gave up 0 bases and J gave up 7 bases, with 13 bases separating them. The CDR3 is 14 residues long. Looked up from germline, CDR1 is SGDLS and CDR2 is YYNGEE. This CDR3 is CASSVARTGGGYTF. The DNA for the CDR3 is TGTGCCAGCAGCGTAGCAAGGACGGGGGGTGGCTACACCTTC.

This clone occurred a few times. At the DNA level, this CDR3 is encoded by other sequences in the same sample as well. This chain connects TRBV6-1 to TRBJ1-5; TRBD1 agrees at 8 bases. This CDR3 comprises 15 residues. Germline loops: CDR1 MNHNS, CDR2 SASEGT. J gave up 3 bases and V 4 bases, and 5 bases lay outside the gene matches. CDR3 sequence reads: CASSGGTGLNQPQHF. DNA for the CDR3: TGTGCCAGCAGTGGGGGGACAGGACTCAATCAGCCCCAGCATTTT.

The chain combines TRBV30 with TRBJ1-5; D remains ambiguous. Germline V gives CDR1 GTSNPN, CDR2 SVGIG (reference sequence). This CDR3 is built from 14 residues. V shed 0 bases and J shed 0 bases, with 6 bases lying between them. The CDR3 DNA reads TGTGCCTGGAGTGTTGGCATTAGCAATCAGCCCCAGCATTTT. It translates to CAWSVGISNQPQHF.

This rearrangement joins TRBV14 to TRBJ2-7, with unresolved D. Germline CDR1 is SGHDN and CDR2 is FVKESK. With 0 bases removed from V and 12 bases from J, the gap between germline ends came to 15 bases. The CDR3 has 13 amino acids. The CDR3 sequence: CASSQELNGAWYF. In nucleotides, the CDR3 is TGTGCCAGCAGCCAAGAGTTAAACGGAGCCTGGTACTTC.

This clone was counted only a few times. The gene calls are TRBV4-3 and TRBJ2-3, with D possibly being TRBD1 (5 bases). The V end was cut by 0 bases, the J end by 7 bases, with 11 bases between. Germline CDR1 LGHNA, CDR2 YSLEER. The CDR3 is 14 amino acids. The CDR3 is CASSQEQGGNTQYF. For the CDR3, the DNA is TGCGCCAGCAGCCAAGAGCAGGGTGGAAATACGCAGTATTTT.